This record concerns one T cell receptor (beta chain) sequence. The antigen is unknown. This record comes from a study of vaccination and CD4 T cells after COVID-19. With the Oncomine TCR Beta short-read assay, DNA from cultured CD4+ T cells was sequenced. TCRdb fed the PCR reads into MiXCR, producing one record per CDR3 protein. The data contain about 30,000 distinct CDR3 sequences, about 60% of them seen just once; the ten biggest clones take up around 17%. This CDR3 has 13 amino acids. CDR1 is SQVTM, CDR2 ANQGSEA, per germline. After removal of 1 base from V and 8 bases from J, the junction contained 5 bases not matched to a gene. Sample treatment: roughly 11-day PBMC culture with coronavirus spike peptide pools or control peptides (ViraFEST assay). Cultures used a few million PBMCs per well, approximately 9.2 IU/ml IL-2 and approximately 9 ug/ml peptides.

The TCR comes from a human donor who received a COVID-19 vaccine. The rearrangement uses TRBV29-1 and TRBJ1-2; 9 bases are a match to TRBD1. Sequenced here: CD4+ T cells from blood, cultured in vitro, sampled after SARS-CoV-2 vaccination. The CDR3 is CSVEAGTGYGYTF. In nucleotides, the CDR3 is TGCAGCGTTGAAGCAGGGACAGGGTACGGCTACACCTTC.